These 25 T cell receptor beta chains originate from one sample sequenced in a study of blood T cell repertoires in COVID-19 (dated by TCRdb to 2020 to 2022). The receptor library was made with the immunoSEQ multiplex PCR assay. TCRdb obtained this table from immuneACCESS and retained in-frame rearrangements with V and J assigned. These tables miss some clones; where compared with another copy, unresolved V genes account for less than half of the shortfall, and the remainder is unexplained. Across this sample there are some 170,000 clones, with about 81% seen only once. The top ten clonotypes cover approximately 10% of the sample. The specimen sequenced was peripheral blood. The origin of the receptors is a human donor in a cohort sampled during active COVID-19.

This chain connects TRBV4-1 to TRBJ1-5; tentatively, D is TRBD1 (6 bases). Per germline, CDR1 MGHRA and CDR2 YSYEKL. CDR3 length: 16 residues. Trimming removed 0 bases from V and 4 bases from J, with 13 bases in between. The CDR3 protein is CASSQDSGQSNQPQHF. CDR3 nucleotides: TGCGCCAGCAGCCAAGATTCAGGACAGTCTAATCAGCCCCAGCATTTT.

V gene TRBV6-5 combines with J gene TRBJ2-5, with D unresolved. The CDR3 has 13 residues. Germline loops: CDR1 MNHEY, CDR2 SVGAGI. Deletions cut 7 bases from V and 3 bases from J, with 12 bases between. CDR3 sequence reads: CASTHPSEETQYF. CDR3 coding DNA: TGTGCCAGCACCCACCCCAGTGAAGAGACCCAGTACTTC.

This chain uses TRBV30 with TRBJ2-7, with D tentatively TRBD1 (6 bases). The V gene's germline CDR1 is GTSNPN and CDR2 SVGIG (reference sequence). V lost 5 bases to trimming and J lost 1 base, with 15 bases between them. There are 14 residues in the CDR3. CDR3 in amino acids: CAWGWATGSYEQYF. The CDR3 DNA sequence: TGTGCCTGGGGTTGGGCTACAGGGTCCTACGAGCAGTACTTC.

The chain employs TRBV10-1 and TRBJ2-5; 7 bases agree with TRBD2. V lost 3 bases to trimming and J lost 7 bases; unmatched junction nucleotides: 8. Germline CDR1 and CDR2: WNHNN and SYGVQD (reference sequence). This CDR3 is 14 amino acids long. The DNA of the CDR3 is TGCGCCAGCAGTGATCGGACTAGGGGCGGGACCCAGTACTTC. As protein: CASSDRTRGGTQYF.

In DNA, the CDR3 is TGCGCCAGCAGCTTGGTTTGGGCTACCTCCAATCAGCCCCAGCATTTT. As protein: CASSLVWATSNQPQHF. The chain joins TRBV5-1 to TRBJ1-5; D is uncertain. Per germline, CDR1 SGHRS and CDR2 YFSETQ. V shed 0 bases and J shed 3 bases, with 13 bases lying between them. This CDR3 has 16 amino acids.

The gene calls are TRBV25-1 and TRBJ1-4; 8 bases align to TRBD1. The CDR3 loop spans 14 amino acids. In germline, CDR1 is MGHDK, CDR2 SYGVNS. V lost 6 bases to trimming and J lost 3 bases; unmatched junction nucleotides: 3. The CDR3 loop reads CASSQGAPNEKLFF. The CDR3 bases are TGTGCCAGCAGCCAGGGGGCTCCTAATGAAAAACTGTTTTTT. Drawing the rest from reference TRBV25-1 and TRBJ1-4, the complete variable domain is EADIYQTPRYLVIGTGKKITLECSQTMGHDKMYWYQQDPGMELHLIHYSYGVNSTEKGDLSSESTVSRIRTEHFPLTLESARPSHTSQYLCASSQGAPNEKLFFGSGTQLSVL.

The chain links TRBV20-1 to TRBJ2-7, with 7 bases identical to TRBD2. Germline lookup yields CDR1 DFQATT and CDR2 SNEGSKA (reference sequence). V was pared by 6 bases and J by 5 bases, with 4 bases of the junction left unmatched. This CDR3 has 11 amino acids. CDR3 residues: CSAVGRDEQYF. CDR3 in DNA: TGCAGTGCAGTGGGGAGGGACGAGCAGTACTTC.

V gene TRBV7-2 combines with J gene TRBJ2-7; tentative D call: TRBD1 (5 bases). This CDR3 contains 14 residues. Germline lookup yields CDR1 SGHTA and CDR2 FQGNSA. V was cut by 7 bases and J by 1 base, with 14 bases left in between. DNA for the CDR3: TGTGCCAGCAACTATGGGGCTGGTTCCTACGAGCAGTACTTC. Its translation: CASNYGAGSYEQYF.

V and J are TRBV11-2 and TRBJ2-1, with TRBD1 matching 9 bases. V lost 1 base, J lost 7 bases, and 17 bases stayed unmatched. Germline CDR1 reads SGHAT; CDR2 reads FQNNGV. CDR3 length equals 19 residues. CDR3 sequence: CASSLGRTGESTHMNEQFF. CDR3 in DNA: TGTGCCAGCAGCTTAGGACGGACAGGGGAGTCGACACACATGAATGAGCAGTTCTTC.

This clone has only one observation. In DNA, the CDR3 is TGTGCCAGCCAGACAGGGGGCGCTTCCTACGAGCAGTACTTC. As protein: CASQTGGASYEQYF. The chain employs TRBV2 and TRBJ2-7; 10 positions match TRBD1. The germline V gene encodes CDR1 SNHLY and CDR2 FYNNEI. V shed 8 bases and J 1 base; nucleotides not matched to a gene: 5. The CDR3 runs to 14 residues.

CDR3 amino acids: CAIRPGQNTGELFF. Here the CDR3 DNA reads TGTGCCATCAGACCGGGACAGAACACCGGGGAGCTGTTTTTT. The rearrangement uses TRBV10-3 and TRBJ2-2; TRBD1 is a possible D gene (6 bases). Trimming took off 6 bases at V and 1 base at J, with 9 bases between the two ends. This CDR3 spans 14 amino acids. The germline gives CDR1 ENHRY, CDR2 SYGVKD.

In this sample, this clone turned up a few times. This sequence joins TRBV6-6 and TRBJ2-7, with D perhaps matching TRBD2 (6 bases). The CDR3 extends over 14 amino acids. The germline V and J ends were trimmed by 6 bases and 2 bases, with 14 bases remaining between them. Germline V CDR1 and CDR2: MNHNY, SVGAGI (reference sequence). The CDR3 sequence: CASRPPGLTYEQYF. CDR3 sequence (DNA): TGTGCCAGCAGACCTCCGGGACTGACCTACGAGCAGTACTTC.

This CDR3 reads CASSVGPGYNEQFF. The CDR3 DNA reads TGTGCCAGCAGCGTTGGCCCCGGGTACAATGAGCAGTTCTTC. The rearrangement links TRBV9 to TRBJ2-1; D not resolved. CDR1 is SGDLS, CDR2 YYNGEE, per germline. This CDR3 has 14 amino acids. V was trimmed by 2 bases and J by 4 bases, leaving 10 bases between them.

The chain is built from TRBV5-6 and TRBJ2-1; 8 bases align to TRBD2. The V gene end was trimmed by 4 bases and the J gene end by 1 base; junction bases not matched to a gene: 16. Germline loops: CDR1 SGHDT, CDR2 YYEEEE. The CDR3 consists of 19 residues. The CDR3 region is CASSPINRGSGKSYNEQFF. As DNA, the CDR3 is TGTGCCAGCAGCCCAATAAATCGTGGTAGCGGGAAGTCCTACAATGAGCAGTTCTTC. The variable domain in full, with the rest retrieved from reference TRBV5-6 and TRBJ2-1, is DAGVTQSPTHLIKTRGQQVTLRCSPKSGHDTVSWYQQALGQGPQFIFQYYEEEERQRGNFPDRFSGHQFPNYSSELNVNALLLGDSALYLCASSPINRGSGKSYNEQFFGPGTRLTVL.

This chain uses TRBV4-3 with TRBJ1-1; D possibly corresponds to TRBD1 (5 bases). Germline CDR1 is LGHNA and CDR2 is YSLEER. Trimming left V 0 bases short and J 3 bases short, with 11 bases between. The CDR3 covers 15 residues. DNA of the CDR3: TGCGCCAGCAGCCAAGACCGCCGGGGGGACACTGAAGCTTTCTTT. It is translated as CASSQDRRGDTEAFF.

J is TRBJ2-1 and V is TRBV4-3, with 14 bases aligning to TRBD2. Germline CDR1 reads LGHNA; CDR2 reads YSLEER. The CDR3 is 18 residues long. Trimming removed 0 bases from V and 4 bases from J; junction bases left unmatched: 5. The CDR3 DNA reads TGCGCCAGCAGCCAAGATAGCGGACTAGCGGGGGGATACAATGAGCAGTTCTTC. The encoded protein is CASSQDSGLAGGYNEQFF.

The chain links TRBV7-2 to TRBJ2-2; 11 nucleotides match TRBD2. The germline CDR1 and CDR2 sequences are SGHTA and FQGNSA. The CDR3 runs to 16 residues. The V and J ends lost 7 bases and 0 bases, in that order; junction bases with no gene match: 4. In DNA, the CDR3 is TGTGCCAGCACGAATAGCGGGGGGGCGAACACCGGGGAGCTGTTTTTT. Its protein product is CASTNSGGANTGELFF. The full variable domain, completed using reference TRBV7-2 and TRBJ2-2, is GAGVSQSPSNKVTEKGKDVELRCDPISGHTALYWYRQSLGQGLEFLIYFQGNSAPDKSGLPSDRFSAERTGGSVSTLTIQRTQQEDSAVYLCASTNSGGANTGELFFGEGSRLTVL.

The chain has TRBV7-2 and TRBJ2-1; 10 positions agree with TRBD1. V dropped 4 bases and J dropped 4; count of bases not matched to a gene: 4. The CDR3 spans 15 residues. Germline assignment: CDR1 SGHTA and CDR2 FQGNSA. CDR3 amino acids: CASSSGQGVYNEQFF. DNA for the CDR3: TGTGCCAGCAGCTCCGGACAGGGGGTTTACAATGAGCAGTTCTTC. Looking up the rest from reference TRBV7-2 and TRBJ2-1 gives the full variable domain: GAGVSQSPSNKVTEKGKDVELRCDPISGHTALYWYRQSLGQGLEFLIYFQGNSAPDKSGLPSDRFSAERTGGSVSTLTIQRTQQEDSAVYLCASSSGQGVYNEQFFGPGTRLTVL.

In DNA, the CDR3 is TGCAGCGTTAAGGGACTCCTGGGCCCAGAGACCCAGTACTTC. This encodes CSVKGLLGPETQYF. This sequence joins TRBV29-1 and TRBJ2-5; perhaps TRBD2 as D (6 bases). Per the germline V gene, CDR1 is SQVTM and CDR2 is ANQGSEA. V was clipped by 5 bases and J by 4 bases, with 17 bases between them. The CDR3 is made up of 14 amino acids.

DNA for the CDR3: TGTGCCAGCAGCCAAGTGGGGACAGGGACCGGGGAGCTGTTTTTT. Translated, it gives CASSQVGTGTGELFF. The rearrangement joins TRBV4-2 to TRBJ2-2; 9 bases line up with TRBD1. The CDR3 spans 15 residues. Germline V gives CDR1 LGHNA, CDR2 YNFKEQ. V shed 1 base and J 5 bases; nucleotides not matched to a gene: 2.

The chain has TRBV5-1 and TRBJ2-7, with 9 bases aligning to TRBD1. From germline, CDR1 is SGHRS and CDR2 YFSETQ. This CDR3 is built from 15 residues. V shed 4 bases, J shed 5 bases, and the junction held 10 bases outside the gene matches. CDR3 bases: TGCGCCAGCAGCCCCGAGGGACAGGGTAGAGACGAGCAGTACTTC. This sequence encodes CASSPEGQGRDEQYF.

The V and J genes are TRBV12-3 or TRBV12-4 and TRBJ1-4, with D uncertain. This CDR3 contains 13 residues. The V end lost 3 bases, the J end lost 5 bases, and 7 bases lay between the germline ends. CDR3 region: CASSLGGNEKLFF. DNA of the CDR3: TGTGCCAGCAGTTTGGGAGGGAATGAAAAACTGTTTTTT.

The chain joins TRBV7-4 to TRBJ2-2, with D possibly TRBD2 on 5 matching bases. The V gene's germline CDR1 is SGHVT and CDR2 SQSDAQ. Trimming stripped 3 bases from V and 8 bases from J, with 13 bases between. This CDR3 comprises 14 residues. The CDR3 here is CASSFDYHSGELFF. As DNA, the CDR3 is TGTGCCAGCAGCTTTGACTACCATTCTGGGGAGCTGTTTTTT.

The rearrangement joins TRBV7-9 to TRBJ2-7, with D perhaps matching TRBD1 (5 bases). Trimming cost V 8 bases and J 0 bases, with 17 bases left between them. The length of the CDR3 is 15 residues. Germline V lookup: CDR1 SEHNR, CDR2 FQNEAQ (reference sequence). The DNA of the CDR3 is TGTGCCAGCCGCCTGGGCGACAGAGTCTCCTACGAGCAGTACTTC. Translation gives CASRLGDRVSYEQYF.

This clone was seen only once. The chain carries TRBV6-2 or TRBV6-3 and TRBJ1-5; no definite D call. CDR1 is MNHEY, CDR2 SVGEGT, per germline. The CDR3 extends over 14 amino acids. Deletions cut 0 bases from V and 4 bases from J, with 7 bases between. This CDR3 reads CASSYSNGNQPQHF. In DNA form, the CDR3 reads TGTGCCAGCAGTTACTCGAACGGTAATCAGCCCCAGCATTTT.